This T cell receptor beta chain comes out of a study of tumor-infiltrating lymphocytes in oesophageal squamous cell carcinoma. At least ten counts were recorded for this clonotype. The final CDR3 position lacks the conserved phenylalanine or tryptophan, pointing to a likely read error. The DNA is left out, because the CDR3 cannot be placed on it with certainty; the CDR3 is given as TCRdb lists it. Ends included, the CDR3 has 8 residues. Germline lookup yields CDR1 SGHVS and CDR2 FQNEAQ. MiXCR, applied by TCRdb to the PCR reads, yields one record per CDR3 protein. Here the sample spans 3,000 to 3,500 distinct CDR3 sequences, 16% being singletons.

The genes are TRBV7-8 and TRBJ2-1. Sequencing was done on a sample of esophageal tumor tissue. The clonotype originates from a male donor with esophageal squamous cell carcinoma. The CDR3 reads CASSYQPS.